Following are 8 T cell receptor beta chains from one sample sequenced in a study of shared clonotypes between healthy human individuals. Using immunoSEQ multiplex PCR, the repertoire was profiled, and TCRdb retains in-frame clones only, with some absent. The sample has some 2.1 million clones, 80% to 95% seen once. Naive CD8 cells comprised CD45RO-negative, CCR7-positively selected cells, excluding terminally differentiated effector memory CD45RA+ cells. Source material: naive CD8+ T cells from PBMCs. The receptors stem from a man aged 18 to 30 in good health. Some clones in this sample may be carry-over from other donors' samples.

The gene calls are TRBV27 and TRBJ1-4; 7 nucleotides match TRBD1. Germline V lookup: CDR1 MNHEY, CDR2 SMNVEV (reference sequence). The CDR3 extends over 16 amino acids. Germline trimming cut 3 bases from V and 7 bases from J; bases unmatched to any gene: 11. CDR3 sequence reads: CASSFSSDRMGEKLFF. CDR3 coding DNA: TGTGCCAGCAGTTTCAGCTCGGACAGGATGGGTGAAAAACTGTTTTTT.

The chain carries TRBV6-5 and TRBJ2-7; 8 positions agree with TRBD2. The CDR3 is 14 amino acids. The J segment lost 2 bases and the V segment lost 4 bases, leaving 4 bases of the junction unmatched. The germline V gene encodes CDR1 MNHEY and CDR2 SVGAGI. As DNA, the CDR3 is TGTGCCAGCAGTTTTTCGGGACTAGCCTACGAGCAGTACTTC. Its protein product is CASSFSGLAYEQYF.

Concerning this clone itself: The junction departs from germline at one end; a sequencing error may be responsible. The rearrangement joins TRBV9 to TRBJ1-3; D is perhaps TRBD1 (5 bases). The CDR3 is 14 residues long. The V gene's germline CDR1 is SGDLS and CDR2 YYNGEE. CDR3 protein: CASSVFGTGTTIYF. CDR3 in DNA: TGTGCCAGCAGCGTATTTGGGACTGGAACCACCATATATTTT.

CDR3 loop: CASSLTRGSNEKLFF. The CDR3 DNA reads TGTGCCAGCAGTTTAACCAGGGGTTCTAATGAAAAACTGTTTTTT. The chain has TRBV27 and TRBJ1-4, with a weak D call TRBD1 (6 bases). This CDR3 is 15 amino acids long. The V end lost 2 bases, the J end lost 3 bases, and 10 bases lay between the germline ends. Per germline, CDR1 MNHEY and CDR2 SMNVEV (reference sequence).

The rearrangement uses TRBV9 and TRBJ2-7; TRBD1 aligns across 12 bases. The CDR3 spans 18 residues. Germline V lookup: CDR1 SGDLS, CDR2 YYNGEE. J was trimmed by 4 bases and V by 3 bases; bases with no gene match: 14. The CDR3 here is CASSARDRGHKKGYEQYF. The CDR3 DNA reads TGTGCCAGCAGCGCACGGGACAGGGGGCACAAAAAGGGATACGAGCAGTACTTC.

The gene calls are TRBV5-1 and TRBJ1-1, with D uncertain. CDR1 is SGHRS and CDR2 is YFSETQ in the germline V gene. V lost 2 bases and J lost 0, with 14 bases in between. This CDR3 has 16 residues. As DNA, the CDR3 is TGCGCCAGCAGCTTATTATCGGCGGGCCTGAACACTGAAGCTTTCTTT. Protein product: CASSLLSAGLNTEAFF.

The chain joins TRBV27 to TRBJ2-6; 8 nucleotides align to TRBD1. J gave up 0 bases and V 7 bases, and 11 bases lay outside the gene matches. Germline V CDR1 and CDR2: MNHEY, SMNVEV (reference sequence). The CDR3 consists of 18 residues. The chain's CDR3 is CASKDLDRAFSGANVLTF. The CDR3 coding sequence is TGTGCCAGCAAAGATCTGGACAGGGCTTTCTCTGGGGCCAACGTCCTGACTTTC.

The chain has TRBV10-1 and TRBJ2-2, with D uncertain. Germline V gives CDR1 WNHNN, CDR2 SYGVQD (reference sequence). The CDR3 contains 14 residues. Trimming took 4 bases from V and 0 from J, leaving 6 bases between them. The DNA for the CDR3 is TGCGCCAGCAGTGGGTACACGAACACCGGGGAGCTGTTTTTT. Translated: CASSGYTNTGELFF.